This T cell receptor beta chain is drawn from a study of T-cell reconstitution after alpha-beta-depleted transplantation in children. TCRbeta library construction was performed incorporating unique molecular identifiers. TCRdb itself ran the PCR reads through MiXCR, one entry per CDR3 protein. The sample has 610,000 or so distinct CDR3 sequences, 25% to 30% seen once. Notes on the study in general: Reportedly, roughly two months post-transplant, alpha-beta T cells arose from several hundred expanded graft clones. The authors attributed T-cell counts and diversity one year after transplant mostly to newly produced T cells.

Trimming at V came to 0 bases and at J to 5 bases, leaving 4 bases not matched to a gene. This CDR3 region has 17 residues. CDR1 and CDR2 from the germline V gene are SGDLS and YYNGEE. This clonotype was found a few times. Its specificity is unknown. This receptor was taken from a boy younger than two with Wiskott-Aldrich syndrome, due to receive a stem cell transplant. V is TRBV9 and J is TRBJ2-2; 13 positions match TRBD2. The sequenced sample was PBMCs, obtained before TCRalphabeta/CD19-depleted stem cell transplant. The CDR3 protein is CASSVGLAGGITGELFF. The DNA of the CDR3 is TGTGCCAGCAGCGTAGGACTAGCGGGAGGCATTACCGGGGAGCTGTTTTTT.